This T cell receptor (beta chain) comes out of a study of T cells after somatic rescue of genetic block. The method was immunoSEQ multiplex PCR; TCRdb's version includes in-frame clones alone and lacks a portion of them. The sample has 80,000 to 100,000 clones; 75% to 90% are singletons. The ends were cut back, 6 bases at V and 1 base at J, with 6 bases in the middle. This CDR3 is 13 amino acids long. Germline values: CDR1 SGHNT, CDR2 YENEEA. Sequenced material: peripheral blood mononuclear cells (PBMCs). The chain employs TRBV11-3 and TRBJ2-2; no clear D gene. The sequence derives from a woman aged 18-29 years. The DNA for the CDR3 is TGTGCCAGCAGGGATATGAACACCGGGGAGCTGTTTTTT. This codes for CASRDMNTGELFF.